This section outlines one TCR beta chain sequence together with its context. Its target is unknown. TCRdb's table, derived via immunoSEQ multiplex PCR, lists solely in-frame clones and lacks some. The sample includes tens of thousands of clones, about four fifths of them seen just once. The data stem from a study of OX40 agonist ivuxolimab in advanced cancers. Turning to the study itself: Patients enrolled in dose escalation were diagnosed with hepatocellular carcinoma, melanoma, renal cell or head and neck cancer.

Study-level findings and limits: Several nonresponders also turned out to have low normalized T-cell clonal expansion.

With 6 bases removed from V and 0 bases from J, the gap between germline ends came to 8 bases. Germline CDR1 and CDR2: MNHNY and SVGAGI (reference sequence). This CDR3 region has 13 residues. The material sequenced was CD4+ or CD8+ T cells sorted from blood, taken in a trial of the OX40 agonist ivuxolimab. The rearrangement links TRBV6-6 to TRBJ1-1; D not certain. The source is an adult with an advanced solid tumor such as melanoma, head and neck, liver or kidney cancer. CDR3 DNA: TGTGCCAGCAGCAGATCTATGAACACTGAAGCTTTCTTT. Amino acids: CASSRSMNTEAFF.